This T cell receptor (beta chain) comes out of a study of cytomegalovirus exposure and HLA in healthy donors. Turning to this clone: No antigen is known for it.

This CDR3 has 13 amino acids. Looked up from germline, CDR1 is WSHSY and CDR2 is SAAADI. J was trimmed by 3 bases and V by 6 bases; bases with no gene match: 4. PCR involved 60 Vbeta and 13 Jbeta primers. Profiled with immunoSEQ multiplex PCR; TCRdb holds only in-frame clones, not every one. This sample has 120,000 or so clones; more than 80% occur once, and the top ten carry about 8.9%. Notes on the study in general: Most TCR sequences were seen very rarely across donors, but some public TCRs occurred in many. Reported findings show TCR beta sequences accurately forecast HLA-A and HLA-B alleles in most subjects. Earlier analysis yielded a pattern in which most TCR beta V segments were productive about 90% or about 30% of the time.

The TCR originated in a man aged 30 to 45 in good health and CMV-seropositive. Material: PBMCs. The chain links TRBV10-2 to TRBJ1-2, with TRBD1 matching 7 bases. The CDR3 sequence: CASSPDRDYGYTF. In DNA form, the CDR3 reads TGCGCCAGCAGCCCCGACAGGGACTATGGCTACACCTTC.